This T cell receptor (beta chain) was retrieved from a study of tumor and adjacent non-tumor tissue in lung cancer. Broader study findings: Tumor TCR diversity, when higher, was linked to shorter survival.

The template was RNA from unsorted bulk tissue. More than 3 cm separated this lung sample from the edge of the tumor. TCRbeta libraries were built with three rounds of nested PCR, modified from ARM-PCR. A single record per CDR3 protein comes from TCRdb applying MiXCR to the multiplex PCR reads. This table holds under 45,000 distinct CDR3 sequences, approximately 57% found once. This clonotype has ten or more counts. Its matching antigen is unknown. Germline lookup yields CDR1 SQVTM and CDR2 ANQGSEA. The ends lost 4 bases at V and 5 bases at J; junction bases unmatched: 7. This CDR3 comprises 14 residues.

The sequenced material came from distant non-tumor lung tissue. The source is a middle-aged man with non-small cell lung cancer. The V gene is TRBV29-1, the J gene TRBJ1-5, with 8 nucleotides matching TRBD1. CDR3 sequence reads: CSVVAGGSDQPQHF. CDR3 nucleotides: TGCAGCGTTGTGGCAGGGGGCAGCGATCAGCCCCAGCATTTT.